This T cell receptor (beta chain) was sequenced in a study of OX40 agonist ivuxolimab in advanced cancers. The wider study: Patients got intravenous ivuxolimab at 0.01 to 10 mg/kg every 2 weeks. Overall study findings and caveats: CD8+ T cells averaged more expanded clones than CD4+.

To note about this clone: Its antigen is undetermined.

This table comes from immunoSEQ multiplex PCR, and its TCRdb copy is limited to in-frame clones, with some not included. The profile covers tens of thousands of clones, with over 75% appearing a single time and 11% taken by the ten largest. The sequencing here drew on CD4+ or CD8+ T cells sorted from blood, taken in a trial of the OX40 agonist ivuxolimab. The clonotype comes from an adult with an advanced solid tumor such as melanoma, head and neck, liver or kidney cancer.

CDR3 region: CAWTQSNTGELFF. The CDR3 DNA reads as TGTGCCTGGACTCAATCGAACACCGGGGAGCTGTTTTTT. This chain uses TRBV30 with TRBJ2-2, with D hard to call. V lost 4 bases to trimming and J lost 0 bases, with 6 bases between them. The CDR3 is made up of 13 amino acids. Germline CDR1 GTSNPN, CDR2 SVGIG (reference sequence).